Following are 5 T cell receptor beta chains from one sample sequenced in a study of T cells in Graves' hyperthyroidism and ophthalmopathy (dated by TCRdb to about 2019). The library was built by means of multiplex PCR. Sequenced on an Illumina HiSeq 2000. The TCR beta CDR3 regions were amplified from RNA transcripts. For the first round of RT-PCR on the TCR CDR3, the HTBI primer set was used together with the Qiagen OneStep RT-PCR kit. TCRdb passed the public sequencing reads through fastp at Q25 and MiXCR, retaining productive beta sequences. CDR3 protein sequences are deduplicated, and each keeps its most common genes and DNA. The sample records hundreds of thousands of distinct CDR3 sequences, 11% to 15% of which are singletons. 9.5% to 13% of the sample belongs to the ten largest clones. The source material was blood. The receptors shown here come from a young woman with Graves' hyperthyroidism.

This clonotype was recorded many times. The CDR3 loop is CASSLGEGRVLNNEQFF. The CDR3, as DNA: TGTGCCAGCAGCTTGGGTGAGGGCAGGGTTCTTAACAATGAGCAGTTCTTC. This chain connects TRBV5-8 to TRBJ2-1; perhaps D is TRBD1 or TRBD2 (5 bases each). CDR3 length: 17 amino acids. Germline CDR1 reads SGHTS; CDR2 reads YDEGEE. V was trimmed by 0 bases and J by 5 bases, leaving 18 bases between them.

CDR3 sequence reads: CASSETDNTGELFF. The CDR3 bases are TGTGCCAGCAGTGAGACAGACAACACCGGGGAGCTGTTTTTT. The rearrangement joins TRBV2 to TRBJ2-2; tentative D call: TRBD1 (5 bases). The V gene lost 3 bases and the J gene lost 2 bases, with 7 bases spanning the gap. The CDR3 has 14 amino acids. Germline V gene sequence: CDR1 SNHLY, CDR2 FYNNEI. Combining the CDR3 with reference TRBV2 and TRBJ2-2 gives the whole variable domain EPEVTQTPSHQVTQMGQEVILRCVPISNHLYFYWYRQILGQKVEFLVSFYNNEISEKSEIFDDQFSVERPDGSNFTLKIRSTKLEDSAMYFCASSETDNTGELFFGEGSRLTVL.

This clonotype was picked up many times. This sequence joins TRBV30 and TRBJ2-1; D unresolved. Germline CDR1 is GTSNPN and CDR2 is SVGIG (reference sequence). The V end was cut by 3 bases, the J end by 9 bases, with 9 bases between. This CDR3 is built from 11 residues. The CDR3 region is CAWSPVGEQFF. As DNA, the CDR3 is TGTGCCTGGAGCCCGGTGGGTGAGCAGTTCTTC.

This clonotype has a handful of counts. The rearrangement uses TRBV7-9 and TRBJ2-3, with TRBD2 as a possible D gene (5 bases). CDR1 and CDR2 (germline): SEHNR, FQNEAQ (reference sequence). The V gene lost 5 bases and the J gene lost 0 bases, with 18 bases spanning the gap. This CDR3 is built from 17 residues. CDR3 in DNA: TGTGCCAGCAGCCGAGGGCTCCTAGACCCTAGCACAGATACGCAGTATTTT. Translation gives CASSRGLLDPSTDTQYF.

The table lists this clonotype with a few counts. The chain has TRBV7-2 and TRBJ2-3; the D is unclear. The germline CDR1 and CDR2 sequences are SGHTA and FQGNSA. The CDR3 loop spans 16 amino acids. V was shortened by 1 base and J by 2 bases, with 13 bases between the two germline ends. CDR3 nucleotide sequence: TGTGCCAGCAGCTTAGTGCCTAACATTTACACAGATACGCAGTATTTT. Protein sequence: CASSLVPNIYTDTQYF. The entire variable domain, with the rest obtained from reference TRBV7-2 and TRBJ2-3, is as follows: GAGVSQSPSNKVTEKGKDVELRCDPISGHTALYWYRQSLGQGLEFLIYFQGNSAPDKSGLPSDRFSAERTGGSVSTLTIQRTQQEDSAVYLCASSLVPNIYTDTQYFGPGTRLTVL.